The 16 T cell receptor beta chains below were found in one sample sequenced in a study of PD-L1 blockade in urothelial cancer. The data were produced by immunoSEQ multiplex PCR, yet TCRdb's version contains in-frame clones alone and is incomplete. The data show roughly 40,000 clones, more than 70% seen once. Time point described: pretreatment peripheral blood. The starting material was PBMCs, obtained around atezolizumab (anti-PD-L1) treatment. These receptors were taken from a donor over 35 with urothelial cancer.

The V and J genes are TRBV6-6 and TRBJ2-4; 9 positions agree with TRBD1. This CDR3 has 14 residues. The junction had 5 bases not matched to a gene; V was cut back by 5 bases and J by 6 bases. CDR1 MNHNY and CDR2 SVGAGI come from the germline V gene (reference sequence). The CDR3 protein is CASSQTGGSNIQYF. CDR3 in DNA: TGTGCCAGCAGTCAGACAGGGGGTTCAAACATTCAGTACTTC.

This chain joins TRBV15 and TRBJ2-5; possible D gene TRBD2, 7 bases. Germline V gene lookup returns CDR1 LNHNV and CDR2 YYDKDF (reference sequence). The CDR3 consists of 12 residues. Trimming took 9 bases from V and 5 from J, leaving 13 bases between them. CDR3 DNA: TGTGCCACTGGGTGGGGGGGCGAGACCCAGTACTTC. Residues: CATGWGGETQYF.

The J gene is TRBJ2-1, the V gene TRBV7-9; 10 bases are shared with TRBD2. V lost 3 bases to trimming and J lost 12 bases; unmatched junction nucleotides: 5. The germline gives CDR1 SEHNR, CDR2 FQNEAQ (reference sequence). The CDR3 runs 13 residues. CDR3 residues: CASSLLAGVGQFF. DNA for the CDR3: TGTGCCAGCAGCTTGCTAGCGGGAGTCGGGCAGTTCTTC.

This rearrangement joins TRBV12-5 to TRBJ2-1, with 9 bases that match TRBD2. Germline V gives CDR1 LGHNT, CDR2 FRNRAP. Trimming took 7 bases from V and 0 from J; bases not matched to a gene: 4. The CDR3 sequence is 15 residues long. The CDR3 loop reads CASDRSGSSYNEQFF. In nucleotides, the CDR3 is TGTGCTAGTGACCGTAGCGGGAGCTCCTACAATGAGCAGTTCTTC. Variable domain in full (rest from reference TRBV12-5 and TRBJ2-1): DARVTQTPRHKVTEMGQEVTMRCQPILGHNTVFWYRQTMMQGLELLAYFRNRAPLDDSGMPKDRFSAEMPDATLATLKIQPSEPRDSAVYFCASDRSGSSYNEQFFGPGTRLTVL.

The chain has TRBV28 and TRBJ2-2; a weak D match, TRBD2 (6 bases). V lost 10 bases and J 5 bases, leaving 20 bases between the germline ends. The CDR3 extends over 15 amino acids. CDR1 and CDR2 from the germline V gene are MDHEN and SYDVKM. This CDR3 is CATLRRGGGTGELFF. The CDR3, as DNA: TGTGCCACCCTGCGGCGGGGTGGTGGGACCGGGGAGCTGTTTTTT.

J is TRBJ1-6 and V is TRBV19; tentative D call: TRBD1 (5 bases). Germline assignment: CDR1 LNHDA and CDR2 SQIVND (reference sequence). CDR3 length: 16 amino acids. V was pared by 6 bases and J by 0 bases, with 12 bases between. The chain's CDR3 is CASSWDSGSYNSPLHF. CDR3 nucleotide sequence: TGTGCCAGTAGCTGGGACTCCGGCTCCTATAATTCACCCCTCCACTTT.

J is TRBJ2-7 and V is TRBV9, with D possibly matching TRBD2 (7 bases). V lost 4 bases and J 3 bases, leaving 23 bases between the germline ends. The length of the CDR3 is 17 residues. The germline V gene has CDR1 SGDLS and CDR2 YYNGEE. The CDR3 protein is CASSPLWASGGGYEQYF. In nucleotides, the CDR3 is TGTGCCAGCAGCCCCCTTTGGGCGTCGGGGGGCGGCTACGAGCAGTACTTC.

This clone was counted at least ten times. V is TRBV2 and J is TRBJ2-7; weak D call: TRBD2 (7 bases). The CDR3 is made up of 14 amino acids. V lost 3 bases, J lost 3 bases, and 12 bases lay in between. CDR1 is SNHLY, CDR2 FYNNEI, per germline. The CDR3 coding sequence is TGTGCCAGCAGTGAGGGGGGGGCCCACTACGAGCAGTACTTC. It encodes CASSEGGAHYEQYF.

This clone was seen a few times. This sequence joins TRBV29-1 and TRBJ2-1, with D possibly matching TRBD1 (6 bases). The CDR3 is made up of 13 amino acids. Between the trimmed V and J ends, which lost 4 bases and 6 bases, there was a span of 13 bases. Germline CDR1 SQVTM, CDR2 ANQGSEA. The CDR3 reads CSVAVSGVNEQFF. The CDR3 DNA reads TGCAGCGTTGCGGTGTCAGGGGTCAATGAGCAGTTCTTC.

J is TRBJ2-3 and V is TRBV11-3; D gene unclear. The V end was cut by 0 bases, the J end by 7 bases, with 8 bases between. Looked up from germline, CDR1 is SGHNT and CDR2 is YENEEA. The CDR3 totals 13 residues. CDR3 nucleotides: TGTGCCAGCAGCTTAGATACCCAGAATACGCAGTATTTT. It encodes CASSLDTQNTQYF.

This clone was seen a single time. This rearrangement joins TRBV5-1 to TRBJ2-7, with D possibly matching TRBD1 (6 bases). Trimming pared 2 bases from V and 2 bases from J, leaving 8 bases between. From germline, CDR1 is SGHRS and CDR2 YFSETQ. The CDR3 is 13 amino acids. CDR3 nucleotide sequence: TGCGCCAGCAGCTTCGGGACAACCTACGAGCAGTACTTC. Protein: CASSFGTTYEQYF.

The table lists this clone with a few counts. CDR3 in amino acids: CASWGRAGNTIYF. The CDR3 region has the DNA TGTGCCAGCTGGGGCAGGGCTGGAAACACCATATATTTT. The rearrangement joins TRBV18 to TRBJ1-3; D might be TRBD1 (5 bases). Per germline, CDR1 KGHSH and CDR2 LQKENI. This CDR3 is built from 13 residues. The V gene lost 7 bases and the J gene lost 2 bases, with 9 bases spanning the gap.

The chain links TRBV7-2 to TRBJ1-1; 8 bases align to TRBD1. Germline lookup yields CDR1 SGHTA and CDR2 FQGNSA. Trimming took 4 bases from V and 1 from J; bases not matched to a gene: 2. This CDR3 is built from 14 residues. The CDR3 DNA reads as TGTGCCAGCAGCTCACAGGGGGGGAACACTGAAGCTTTCTTT. The encoded protein is CASSSQGGNTEAFF.

A few counts support this clone. This rearrangement joins TRBV25-1 to TRBJ2-1; 10 nucleotides line up with TRBD2. There are 16 residues in the CDR3. Trimming at V came to 2 bases and at J to 7 bases, leaving 8 bases not matched to a gene. Germline CDR1 and CDR2: MGHDK and SYGVNS. The CDR3 spells CASSEPSGRAGNEQFF. In nucleotides, the CDR3 is TGTGCCAGCAGTGAACCCAGCGGGAGGGCCGGGAATGAGCAGTTCTTC.

The J gene is TRBJ2-5, the V gene TRBV5-1; weak D call: TRBD1 (6 bases). This CDR3 is 14 amino acids long. Germline V gene data show CDR1 as SGHRS and CDR2 as YFSETQ. V was trimmed by 2 bases and J by 2 bases, leaving 10 bases between them. CDR3 nucleotide sequence: TGCGCCAGCAGCTTTGGGGGCAAGCAAGAGACCCAGTACTTC. This encodes CASSFGGKQETQYF.

The chain employs TRBV7-3 and TRBJ1-1; 7 bases align to TRBD1. Germline trimming cut 0 bases from V and 2 bases from J; bases unmatched to any gene: 6. The CDR3 is 16 residues long. CDR1 and CDR2 (germline): SGHTA, FQGTGA. The CDR3 is CASSLTGGTANTEAFF. The CDR3 DNA follows: TGTGCCAGCAGCTTAACGGGCGGGACAGCAAACACTGAAGCTTTCTTT.